The rows below give T cell receptor beta chains drawn from one sample of a study of T cells in Graves' hyperthyroidism and ophthalmopathy. Via MiXCR, TCRdb re-called the multiplex PCR reads, giving one row per CDR3 protein. The data contain approximately 490,000 distinct CDR3 sequences, about 20% of them singletons. Sequences were obtained from blood. The source of these receptors is a woman aged 65 to 85 with Graves' ophthalmopathy. Both conserved end residues are part of each CDR3. The D gene is left open where the match is weak. Expanded clones are given a class, and other clones once, few, many or no size at all.

d_gene	v_gene	abundance	j_gene	CDR3nt	CDR3aa
TRBD2	TRBV20-1	many	TRBJ2-1	TGCAGTGACAGGGTTAGCGGGGCCTTAGGGCAGTTCTTC	CSDRVSGALGQFF
NA	TRBV30	NA	TRBJ2-2	TGTGCCTGGAGCCTTAACAGGGTGTCGAACACCGGGGAGCTGTTTTTT	CAWSLNRVSNTGELFF
TRBD2	TRBV5-1	once	TRBJ2-3	TGCGCCAGCAGCTTGGTCGGGACTAGCGGGTTCACTAGCACAGATACGCAGTATTTT	CASSLVGTSGFTSTDTQYF
NA	TRBV5-4	NA	TRBJ2-2	TGTGCCAGCAGCTTGGATTTTCTGGCGAACACCGGGGAGCTGTTTTTT	CASSLDFLANTGELFF
NA	TRBV7-2	many	TRBJ2-2	TGTGCCAGCAGTCGGAACACCGGGGAGCTGTTTTTT	CASSRNTGELFF
NA	TRBV28	few	TRBJ2-1	TGTGCCAGCAGTGTACTCCGGGCCCGAGGTAATGAGCAGTTCTTC	CASSVLRARGNEQFF
NA	TRBV18	NA	TRBJ2-1	TGTGCCAGCTCACTCCCGGGGCTATCCTACAATGAGCAGTTCTTC	CASSLPGLSYNEQFF
NA	TRBV12-3/TRBV12-4	many	TRBJ2-5	TGTGCCAGCAGTGATGTCGGGCGGGGCCAAGAGACCCAGTACTTC	CASSDVGRGQETQYF
TRBD1	TRBV6-1	NA	TRBJ2-4	TGTGCCAGCAGTCAGGGACAGGGTGACATTCAGTACTTC	CASSQGQGDIQYF
NA	TRBV5-1	many	TRBJ1-1	TGCGCCAGCAGCTTGGTTCAGGGCCAACGCACTGAAGCTTTCTTT	CASSLVQGQRTEAFF
NA	TRBV6-2/TRBV6-3	few	TRBJ2-1	TGTGCCAGCAGTTACGCGGGACAGTCGTGGAATGAGCAGTTCTTC	CASSYAGQSWNEQFF
NA	TRBV19	NA	TRBJ1-2	TGTGCCAGTAGTATACCTGCCTCTAAAAACTATGGCTACACCTTC	CASSIPASKNYGYTF
NA	TRBV12-3/TRBV12-4	many	TRBJ1-1	TGTGCCAGCAGACCGGACGTTAGCCCCACTGAAGCTTTCTTT	CASRPDVSPTEAFF
NA	TRBV3-1	many	TRBJ1-1	TGTGCCAGCAGCCAAGATACGGGGGCGAGAGCTTTCTTT	CASSQDTGARAFF
NA	TRBV3-1	many	TRBJ2-1	TGTGCCAGCAGCCAAGTCAGTGGGAATGACAATGAGCAGTTCTTC	CASSQVSGNDNEQFF
NA	TRBV28	NA	TRBJ1-1	TGTGCCAGCAGTTCCCCCGGGAATATGAACACTGAAGCTTTCTTT	CASSSPGNMNTEAFF
TRBD2	TRBV20-1	many	TRBJ2-3	TGCAGTGCTAGGGTGGTAGCGGGGACAGATACGCAGTATTTT	CSARVVAGTDTQYF
NA	TRBV20-1	few	TRBJ1-5	TGCAGTGTTGGTGCAGGGTCTCAGCCCCAGCATTTT	CSVGAGSQPQHF
TRBD2	TRBV20-1	many	TRBJ2-3	TGCAGTGCTACCCTTAGCGGGGCTAGCACAGATACGCAGTATTTT	CSATLSGASTDTQYF
NA	TRBV19	few	TRBJ2-7	TGTGCCAGTACTAACCGGGACAACTCCTACGAGCAGTACTTC	CASTNRDNSYEQYF
TRBD2	TRBV7-3	NA	TRBJ2-1	TGTGCCAGCAGCTTAGCTAGCGGGGGTACAGCAGCTTACAATGAGCAGTTCTTC	CASSLASGGTAAYNEQFF
NA	TRBV7-6	NA	TRBJ1-3	TGTGCCAGCAGCGTTCGTCCTGGAAACACCATATATTTT	CASSVRPGNTIYF
NA	TRBV6-1	NA	TRBJ2-7	TGTGCCAGCAGCGTAAGGAGGGGGTACGAGCAGTACTTC	CASSVRRGYEQYF
NA	TRBV28	few	TRBJ2-7	TGTGCCAGCAGTTTTAGGGAGGGGGCAGCGTACGAGCAGTACTTC	CASSFREGAAYEQYF
NA	TRBV28	few	TRBJ1-3	TGTGCCAGCAGTTTCGGTAGCAGATTAGCCTCTGGAAACACCATATATTTT	CASSFGSRLASGNTIYF
NA	TRBV3-1	few	TRBJ1-1	TGTGCCAGCAGTCAACAGGGTAAAAGGGACACTGAAGCTTTCTTT	CASSQQGKRDTEAFF
TRBD2	TRBV30	NA	TRBJ2-3	TGTGCCTGGGGGACTAGCGGGAGTCAACCAGATACGCAGTATTTT	CAWGTSGSQPDTQYF
NA	TRBV5-1	few	TRBJ1-2	TGCGCCAGCAGCTTGGAAGGACTCTATGGCTACACCTTC	CASSLEGLYGYTF
NA	TRBV18	NA	TRBJ1-1	TGTGCCAGCTCACCGAAAGGGGGGGGAACTGAAGCTTTCTTT	CASSPKGGGTEAFF
NA	TRBV7-2	few	TRBJ2-3	TGTGCCAGCAGCGGAGTAGGGGCGTATACGCAGTATTTT	CASSGVGAYTQYF
NA	TRBV20-1	few	TRBJ2-7	TGCAGTGCTAACACTAGGGCAAACTCCTACGAGCAGTACTTC	CSANTRANSYEQYF
NA	TRBV6-2/TRBV6-3	many	TRBJ2-1	TGTGCCAGCAGTCGACTAGACCCATCACGGTGGTACAATGAGCAGTTCTTC	CASSRLDPSRWYNEQFF
NA	TRBV2	many	TRBJ1-5	TGTGCCAGCAGTGGTGGGGGCACAGTCAATCAGCCCCAGCATTTT	CASSGGGTVNQPQHF
TRBD1	TRBV7-3	few	TRBJ1-6	TGTGCCAGCAGCTTATGGGGACAGGGAAGATCACCCCTCCACTTT	CASSLWGQGRSPLHF
NA	TRBV9	NA	TRBJ1-4	TGTGCCAGCAGCGTAGAGGCAGGTGGAGAAAAACTGTTTTTT	CASSVEAGGEKLFF
NA	TRBV24-1	NA	TRBJ2-3	TGTGCCACCAGTGCTGCCGGGCCTCACACAGATACGCAGTATTTT	CATSAAGPHTDTQYF
NA	TRBV9	few	TRBJ2-1	TGTGCCAGCAGCCCAAGGGTCTCGCGCAACAATGAGCAGTTCTTC	CASSPRVSRNNEQFF
NA	TRBV7-9	NA	TRBJ2-2	TGCGCCAGCAGCCCCAGGGTTACCGGGGAGCTGTTTTTT	CASSPRVTGELFF
NA	TRBV6-1	NA	TRBJ1-2	TGTGCCAGCAGTGAAACAGACCGCTATGGCTACACCTTC	CASSETDRYGYTF
NA	TRBV6-1	NA	TRBJ1-1	TGTGCCAGCACCCCAGGCTGGGGGGCAGGCACTGAAGCTTTCTTT	CASTPGWGAGTEAFF
TRBD1	TRBV20-1	NA	TRBJ2-1	TGCAGTGCTCCCTGGGACAGGTACAATGAGCAGTTCTTC	CSAPWDRYNEQFF
NA	TRBV30	many	TRBJ2-1	TGTGCCTGGGGGCAGGACTACAATGAGCAGTTCTTC	CAWGQDYNEQFF
NA	TRBV7-9	NA	TRBJ2-2	TGTGCCAGCAGCCTGGGAATAGAGAACACCGGGGAGCTGTTTTTT	CASSLGIENTGELFF
NA	TRBV27	many	TRBJ2-5	TGTGCCAGCAGTTTATCTCGCGGGACCCAAGAGACCCAGTACTTC	CASSLSRGTQETQYF
TRBD1	TRBV2	many	TRBJ1-1	TGTGCCAGCAGCGGGACAGGCGGAAACCCCATGAACACTGAAGCTTTCTTT	CASSGTGGNPMNTEAFF
TRBD1	TRBV28	many	TRBJ2-3	TGTGCCAGCAGTTTATCGGCGACAGGGGGATCTGGAGATACGCAGTATTTT	CASSLSATGGSGDTQYF